This T cell receptor beta chain was captured by sequencing in a study of somatic mutations in cytotoxic T cells in rheumatoid arthritis. Germline V gene data show CDR1 as MNHEY and CDR2 as SMNVEV (reference sequence). This CDR3 comprises 15 residues. The trim removed 4 bases at V and 3 bases at J, leaving 4 bases unmatched. Comprising more than 45% females and having a median age of roughly 55 years (range about 21-75), blood donors constituted the healthy controls. The table came from immunoSEQ multiplex PCR; TCRdb's copy has only in-frame clones and leaves some out. The sample contains some 10,000 clones, roughly 68% of which appear only once.

The chain uses TRBV27 and TRBJ2-1; 9 bases align to TRBD2. The specimen sequenced was CD8+ T cells sorted from blood. The source is a man in his 60s in good health. The CDR3, as DNA: TGTGCCAGCAGTTCTAGCGGGATTCTCTACAATGAGCAGTTCTTC. This codes for CASSSSGILYNEQFF.